Listed here are 30 T cell receptor beta chains from one sample, sequenced in a study of Tregs in tolerant kidney transplant recipients. The method was immunoSEQ multiplex PCR; TCRdb's version includes in-frame clones alone and lacks a portion of them. This sample's table reports over 25,000 clones. This specimen consisted of CD8+ T cells from blood, obtained before the transplant. The source of these receptors is a human donor who received a combined kidney and bone marrow transplant.

Regarding this clone: The read stops 3 residues short of the end of the CDR3; the missing end is completed from the germline J gene. The chain links TRBV5-1 to TRBJ1-1; TRBD1 is a possible D gene (5 bases). This CDR3 contains 13 residues. CDR1 and CDR2 (germline): SGHRS, YFSETQ. The sequenced CDR3 bases are TGCGCCAGCAGACTGGGGGGTGCGGAAGAA. This codes for CASRLGGAEE. The whole CDR3 sequence is CASRLGGAEEAFF.

Concerning this clone: The observed sequence ends 3 residues before the CDR3 terminus, with the missing tail filled in from the germline J gene. This rearrangement joins TRBV5-5 to TRBJ2-7; D is unresolved. Between the trimmed V and J ends, which lost 0 bases and 5 bases, there was a span of 3 bases. This CDR3 has 11 amino acids. The germline V gene encodes CDR1 SGHKS and CDR2 YYEKEE (reference sequence). CDR3 loop: CASSLVNEQYF. The sequenced CDR3 bases are TGTGCCAGCAGCTTGGTCAACGAG. The whole variable domain, remainder taken from reference TRBV5-5 and TRBJ2-7, is DAGVTQSPTHLIKTRGQQVTLRCSPISGHKSVSWYQQVLGQGPQFIFQYYEKEERGRGNFPDRFSARQFPNYSSELNVNALLLGDSALYLCASSLVNEQYFGPGTRLTVT.

Remarks on this clone: The CDR3 end is not reached by the read, which stops 3 residues before it; the germline J gene fills it in. The chain couples TRBV2 to TRBJ2-7; 10 positions agree with TRBD2. CDR1 is SNHLY and CDR2 is FYNNEI in the germline V gene. CDR3 size: 13 residues. With V trimmed by 7 bases and J by 4 bases, 4 bases remained unmatched. The CDR3 here is CASTGLAVYEQYF. The part of the CDR3 DNA that was read is TGTGCCAGCACAGGACTAGCGGTTTACGAG.

The CDR3 bases that were read are TGTGCCAGTAGTATAGGATACTCGGGGACAGGACCCTACAATGAG. As protein: CASSIGYSGTGPYNE. The whole CDR3 sequence is CASSIGYSGTGPYNEQFF. This rearrangement joins TRBV19 to TRBJ2-1, with 8 bases aligning to TRBD1. From the germline J gene comes the end of the CDR3, since the read stops 3 residues before it. Germline-derived CDR1 and CDR2 are LNHDA and SQIVND (reference sequence). The CDR3 extends over 18 amino acids. With 1 base clipped from V and 2 bases from J, the junction kept 10 bases outside the gene matches. The full variable domain, in which reference TRBV19 and TRBJ2-1 provide the parts outside the CDR3, is DGGITQSPKYLFRKEGQNVTLSCEQNLNHDAMYWYRQDPGQGLRLIYYSQIVNDFQKGDIAEGYSVSREKKESFPLTVTSAQKNPTAFYLCASSIGYSGTGPYNEQFFGPGTRLTVL.

In regard to this clone: The DNA ends 3 residues before the CDR3 does, and the rest of the CDR3 is filled in from the germline J gene. The chain has TRBV5-8 and TRBJ1-1, with D unclear. Trimming took 0 bases from V and 2 from J, leaving 8 bases between them. The CDR3 runs to 14 residues. Germline loops: CDR1 SGHTS, CDR2 YDEGEE. The CDR3 bases that were read are TGTGCCAGCAGCTTGGGGCAATTCAACACTGAA. Translated, it gives CASSLGQFNTE. The complete CDR3 protein is CASSLGQFNTEAFF.

Turning to this clone: The CDR3 goes on 3 residues after the read ends, and that part is filled in from the germline J gene. The V call is TRBV13, the J call TRBJ2-2; D is unresolved. The germline V gene has CDR1 PRHDT and CDR2 FYEKMQ (reference sequence). V lost 5 bases, J lost 5 bases, and 9 bases lay in between. This CDR3 is built from 13 residues. Here the CDR3 reads CASSPDSTGELFF. The part of the CDR3 DNA that was read is TGTGCCAGCAGCCCAGACTCTACCGGGGAG.

On this clone itself: The CDR3 end falls 3 residues outside the read, so it is completed with the germline J gene. The genes are TRBV6-4 and TRBJ2-1, with TRBD2 matching over 13 bases. Trimming cost V 5 bases and J 7 bases; bases outside gene matches: 8. This CDR3 has 16 amino acids. Germline-derived CDR1 and CDR2 are MRHNA and SNTAGT. CDR3 amino acids: CASSQLAGGPYNEQFF. CDR3 bases read: TGTGCCAGCAGTCAACTAGCGGGAGGGCCTTATAATGAG.

As for this clone: The read ends 3 residues before the CDR3 terminus; that terminus is restored from the germline J gene. The chain couples TRBV6-4 to TRBJ1-1; D unclear. Germline V gives CDR1 MRHNA, CDR2 SNTAGT. CDR3 length equals 13 residues. The V end was cut by 0 bases, the J end by 4 bases, with 6 bases between. Partial CDR3 DNA: TGTGCCAGCAGTGACTCCGGGGTCACTGAA. Translated, it gives CASSDSGVTE. The complete CDR3 reads CASSDSGVTEAFF.

Details on this clone: The read finishes 3 residues shy of the CDR3 end, and the germline J gene is used to complete it. The rearrangement joins TRBV7-6 to TRBJ2-7, with 11 bases that match TRBD2. Germline CDR1 is SGHVS and CDR2 is FNYEAQ. J gave up 3 bases and V 0 bases, and 4 bases lay outside the gene matches. CDR3 size: 16 residues. CDR3 sequence: CASSLATSGTSYEQYF. The CDR3 bases that were read are TGTGCCAGCAGCTTAGCGACTAGCGGGACGAGCTACGAG.

As regards this clone: The read stops 3 residues short of the end of the CDR3; the missing end is completed from the germline J gene. The chain joins TRBV7-2 to TRBJ2-2; weak D call: TRBD2 (6 bases). The length of the CDR3 is 15 residues. V was shortened by 5 bases and J by 0 bases, with 10 bases between the two germline ends. Germline V gene sequence: CDR1 SGHTA, CDR2 FQGNSA. The CDR3 bases that were read are TGTGCCAGCAGCCCGAGCGGGCCGAACACCGGGGAG. It encodes CASSPSGPNTGE. In full, the CDR3 is CASSPSGPNTGELFF.

The part of the CDR3 DNA that was read is TGTGCCAGCAGCTTAGATGGCAGTCTGAACACTGAA. Encoded protein: CASSLDGSLNTE. The full CDR3 is CASSLDGSLNTEAFF. The chain has TRBV7-8 and TRBJ1-1; the D is unclear. The CDR3 end is not reached by the read, which stops 3 residues before it; the germline J gene fills it in. Germline values: CDR1 SGHVS, CDR2 FQNEAQ. V dropped 1 base and J dropped 0 bases, with 9 bases sitting between them. The CDR3 is 15 residues long.

Note on this clone: The read stops 3 residues short of the end of the CDR3; the missing end is completed from the germline J gene. The V call is TRBV7-9, the J call TRBJ1-2; 9 bases are shared with TRBD1. This CDR3 comprises 14 residues. V trimming: 5 bases; J trimming: 5 bases; junction bases outside the gene matches: 6. The germline gives CDR1 SEHNR, CDR2 FQNEAQ (reference sequence). The CDR3 region is CASSATGQGYGYTF. The part of the CDR3 DNA that was read is TGTGCCAGCAGCGCAACGGGACAGGGATATGGC.

Of note for this clone: The sequence runs out 3 residues before the end of the CDR3; the remainder is reconstructed from the germline J gene. The chain employs TRBV2 and TRBJ1-2; D uncertain. This CDR3 has 14 amino acids. V was trimmed by 4 bases and J by 6 bases, leaving 15 bases between them. Germline values: CDR1 SNHLY, CDR2 FYNNEI. CDR3 sequence: CASSAGQSPHGYTF. The sequenced part of the CDR3 DNA is TGTGCCAGCAGTGCTGGGCAATCCCCGCATGGC.

Of note for this clone: Sequencing ends 3 residues short of the CDR3 end; the germline J gene provides the rest. The V gene is TRBV7-8, the J gene TRBJ1-1; 8 bases agree with TRBD1. This CDR3 is 15 amino acids long. The J segment lost 1 base and the V segment lost 4 bases, leaving 5 bases of the junction unmatched. Germline V gene data show CDR1 as SGHVS and CDR2 as FQNEAQ. CDR3 amino acids: CASSSPGTGNTEAFF. CDR3 DNA (partial): TGTGCCAGCAGCTCACCGGGGACAGGGAACACTGAA.

Notes on this clone: The sequence runs out 3 residues before the end of the CDR3; the remainder is reconstructed from the germline J gene. This chain links TRBV2 with TRBJ2-3, with TRBD2 identical over 9 bases. The germline V gene has CDR1 SNHLY and CDR2 FYNNEI. The CDR3 is 17 amino acids. With 5 bases clipped from V and 2 bases from J, the junction kept 11 bases outside the gene matches. CDR3 DNA (partial): TGTGCCAGCAGTATACCTCGGCTAGCGGGATACACAGATACG. As protein: CASSIPRLAGYTDT. The complete CDR3 protein is CASSIPRLAGYTDTQYF.

Incomplete CDR3 DNA: TGTGCCAGTATCGGCCCCGGGACTAGCGGGAGGACCACAGATACG. Translated: CASIGPGTSGRTTDT. The entire CDR3 protein is CASIGPGTSGRTTDTQYF. This rearrangement joins TRBV19 to TRBJ2-3, with TRBD2 identical over 15 bases. The sequence runs out 3 residues before the end of the CDR3; the remainder is reconstructed from the germline J gene. The V and J ends lost 7 bases and 2 bases, in that order; junction bases with no gene match: 10. This CDR3 spans 18 amino acids. Germline V gene sequence: CDR1 LNHDA, CDR2 SQIVND (reference sequence). The complete variable domain, with remaining parts taken from reference TRBV19 and TRBJ2-3, reads DGGITQSPKYLFRKEGQNVTLSCEQNLNHDAMYWYRQDPGQGLRLIYYSQIVNDFQKGDIAEGYSVSREKKESFPLTVTSAQKNPTAFYLCASIGPGTSGRTTDTQYFGPGTRLTVL.

The CDR3 here is CASSATGIWVNQPQHF. CDR3 DNA, as far as it was read: TGTGCCAGCAGTGCCACAGGGATCTGGGTAAATCAGCCC. The chain is built from TRBV6-1 and TRBJ1-5; D may be TRBD1 (6 bases). The CDR3 end falls 3 residues outside the read, so it is completed with the germline J gene. The CDR3 is 16 residues long. The V end was cut by 4 bases, the J end by 4 bases, with 17 bases between. The germline V gene encodes CDR1 MNHNS and CDR2 SASEGT.

A remark on this clone: The CDR3 goes on 3 residues after the read ends, and that part is filled in from the germline J gene. The rearrangement uses TRBV30 and TRBJ1-2, with TRBD1 identical over 7 bases. V was pared by 1 base and J by 4 bases, with 6 bases of the junction left unmatched. Per germline, CDR1 GTSNPN and CDR2 SVGIG (reference sequence). The CDR3 sequence is 14 residues long. CDR3 sequence reads: CAWSAQGPGYGYTF. CDR3 DNA, as far as it was read: TGTGCCTGGAGTGCACAGGGGCCTGGCTATGGC.

Comment on this clone: The read ends 3 residues shy of where the CDR3 ends; the end is completed using the germline J gene. V is TRBV29-1 and J is TRBJ1-1; D is possibly TRBD1 (6 bases). V lost 4 bases to trimming and J lost 4 bases, with 16 bases between them. CDR1 and CDR2 (germline): SQVTM, ANQGSEA. This CDR3 has 14 residues. CDR3 residues: CSVGEGGRGTEAFF. The sequenced CDR3 bases are TGCAGCGTTGGAGAGGGGGGGCGGGGCACTGAA.

The CDR3: CASSVTGVAVLKNEQFF. The covered CDR3 bases are TGCGCCAGCAGCGTAACCGGTGTAGCGGTCTTAAAGAATGAG. The chain combines TRBV5-1 with TRBJ2-1; weak D call: TRBD2 (6 bases). The read terminates 3 residues before the CDR3 end, so the remaining end is supplied by the germline J gene. CDR3 length equals 17 residues. V was cut by 4 bases and J by 7 bases, with 24 bases left in between. The V gene's germline CDR1 is SGHRS and CDR2 YFSETQ.

About this clone: The CDR3 end is not reached by the read, which stops 3 residues before it; the germline J gene fills it in. V and J are TRBV19 and TRBJ2-1, with D unresolved. Deletions cut 6 bases from V and 0 bases from J, with 12 bases between. Germline V gives CDR1 LNHDA, CDR2 SQIVND (reference sequence). The CDR3 is 15 residues long. The CDR3 protein is CASSQRPGSYNEQFF. CDR3 DNA (partial): TGTGCCAGTAGCCAGCGACCCGGCTCCTACAATGAG.

With regard to this clone: The read terminates 3 residues ahead of where the CDR3 ends, so the germline J gene completes it. The chain has TRBV29-1 and TRBJ2-7, with D hard to call. CDR1 and CDR2 from the germline V gene are SQVTM and ANQGSEA. V was clipped by 4 bases and J by 5 bases, with 9 bases between them. The length of the CDR3 is 11 residues. CDR3 bases read: TGCAGCGTTGCTGACACCGACGAG. Protein sequence: CSVADTDE. The complete CDR3 sequence is CSVADTDEQYF.

On this clone: The observed sequence ends 3 residues before the CDR3 terminus, with the missing tail filled in from the germline J gene. The chain is built from TRBV20-1 and TRBJ2-7, with 8 bases matching TRBD1. With V trimmed by 0 bases and J by 5 bases, 6 bases remained unmatched. The germline gives CDR1 DFQATT, CDR2 SNEGSKA (reference sequence). There are 14 residues in the CDR3. CDR3 in amino acids: CSARDLDRAHEQYF. The DNA read from the CDR3 is TGCAGTGCTAGAGACCTGGACAGGGCCCACGAG.

Turning to this clone: With the read ending 3 residues before the CDR3 end, the germline J gene is used to fill in that end. This chain uses TRBV7-9 with TRBJ2-1; D unclear. V lost 6 bases, J lost 3 bases, and 12 bases lay in between. The CDR3 totals 14 residues. CDR1 SEHNR and CDR2 FQNEAQ come from the germline V gene (reference sequence). The sequenced CDR3 bases are TGTGCCAGCAGTTCCTCGGTCCTCTACAATGAG. Amino acids: CASSSSVLYNE. The whole CDR3 reads CASSSSVLYNEQFF. Looking up the rest from reference TRBV7-9 and TRBJ2-1 gives the full variable domain: DTGVSQNPRHKITKRGQNVTFRCDPISEHNRLYWYRQTLGQGPEFLTYFQNEAQLEKSRLLSDRFSAERPKGSFSTLEIQRTEQGDSAMYLCASSSSVLYNEQFFGPGTRLTVL.

With respect to this clone: Sequencing ends 3 residues short of the CDR3 end; the germline J gene provides the rest. The chain combines TRBV13 with TRBJ2-1; the D gene is possibly TRBD2 (5 bases). The ends were cut back, 4 bases at V and 8 bases at J, with 9 bases in the middle. There are 12 residues in the CDR3. The V gene's germline CDR1 is PRHDT and CDR2 FYEKMQ (reference sequence). Here the CDR3 reads CASSWTGDEQFF. The sequenced CDR3 bases are TGTGCCAGCAGCTGGACCGGGGATGAG.

Turning to this clone: The CDR3 is cut off 3 residues early in the read; its end comes from the germline J gene. The J gene is TRBJ1-1, the V gene TRBV2; tentatively, D is TRBD1 (5 bases). Trimming stripped 6 bases from V and 2 bases from J, with 10 bases between. CDR3 length: 13 residues. Looked up from germline, CDR1 is SNHLY and CDR2 is FYNNEI. The CDR3 protein is CASSATVNTEAFF. Incomplete CDR3 DNA: TGTGCCAGCAGCGCGACAGTTAACACTGAA.

Of note for this clone: The read is 3 residues too short to cover the CDR3 end, so that end is filled in from the germline J gene. The chain is built from TRBV7-7 and TRBJ2-2; TRBD1 aligns across 7 bases. V was clipped by 2 bases and J by 6 bases; unmatched bases: 6. Germline loops: CDR1 SSHAT, CDR2 FNYEAQ (reference sequence). The CDR3 extends over 15 amino acids. The CDR3 loop is CASSLNDRAAGELFF. The sequenced CDR3 bases are TGTGCCAGCAGCTTAAATGACAGGGCGGCCGGGGAG.

A remark on this clone: The read terminates 3 residues before the CDR3 end, so the remaining end is supplied by the germline J gene. The J gene is TRBJ2-1, the V gene TRBV20-1; 7 positions agree with TRBD2. After removal of 0 bases from V and 5 bases from J, the junction contained 10 bases not matched to a gene. This CDR3 spans 16 amino acids. Germline CDR1 DFQATT, CDR2 SNEGSKA (reference sequence). The sequenced CDR3 bases are TGCAGTGCTAGAGATCTGGCGGGAGTGTGGAACAATGAG. This codes for CSARDLAGVWNNE. The whole CDR3 sequence reads CSARDLAGVWNNEQFF.

On this clone: The read ends 3 residues shy of where the CDR3 ends; the end is completed using the germline J gene. V usage is TRBV11-2 and J usage is TRBJ2-1; TRBD2 matches 7 bases. The length of the CDR3 is 15 residues. Germline CDR1 reads SGHAT; CDR2 reads FQNNGV. V trimming: 1 base; J trimming: 4 bases; junction bases outside the gene matches: 4. CDR3 DNA, as far as it was read: TGTGCCAGCAGCTTAGTCCTAGCGGCATACAATGAG. Its protein is CASSLVLAAYNE. The whole CDR3 protein reads CASSLVLAAYNEQFF.

Points on this clone: The read ends 3 residues early relative to the CDR3; the germline J gene fills the gap. The J gene is TRBJ2-5, the V gene TRBV6-1; D is perhaps TRBD2 (6 bases). Trimming took off 0 bases at V and 2 bases at J, with 19 bases between the two ends. Germline CDR1 reads MNHNS; CDR2 reads SASEGT. This CDR3 has 18 amino acids. Partial CDR3 DNA: TGTGCCAGCAGTGAAGCACTGGGAGCTAGCGCCCGTCAAGAGACC. It encodes CASSEALGASARQET. The full CDR3 sequence reads CASSEALGASARQETQYF.